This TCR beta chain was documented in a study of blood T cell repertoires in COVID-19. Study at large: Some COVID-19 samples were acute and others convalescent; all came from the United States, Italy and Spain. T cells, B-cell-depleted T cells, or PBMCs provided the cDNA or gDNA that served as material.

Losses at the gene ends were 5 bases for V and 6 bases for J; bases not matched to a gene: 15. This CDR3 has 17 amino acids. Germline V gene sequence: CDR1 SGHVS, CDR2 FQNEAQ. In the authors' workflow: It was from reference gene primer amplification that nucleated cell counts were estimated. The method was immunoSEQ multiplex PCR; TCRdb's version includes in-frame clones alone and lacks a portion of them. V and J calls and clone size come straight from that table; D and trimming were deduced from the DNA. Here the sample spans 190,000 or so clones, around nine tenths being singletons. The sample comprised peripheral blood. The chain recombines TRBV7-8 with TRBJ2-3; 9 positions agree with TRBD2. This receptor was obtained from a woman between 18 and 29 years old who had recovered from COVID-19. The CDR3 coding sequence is TGTGCCAGCAGCCCTAGCTCTTGGCGGGGGGGCCTCGATACGCAGTATTTT. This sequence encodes CASSPSSWRGGLDTQYF. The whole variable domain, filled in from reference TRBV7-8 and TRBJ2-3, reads GAGVSQSPRYKVAKRGQDVALRCDPISGHVSLFWYQQALGQGPEFLTYFQNEAQLDKSGLPSDRFFAERPEGSVSTLKIQRTQQEDSAVYLCASSPSSWRGGLDTQYFGPGTRLTVL.